These T cell receptor beta chains were read from a single sample in a study of OX40 agonist ivuxolimab in advanced cancers. Here immunoSEQ multiplex PCR was the method, and the copy in TCRdb shows in-frame clones only, minus some. The sample lists around 94,000 clones, around nine tenths seen once, with around 0.3% in the top ten. Here the sequenced sample was CD4+ or CD8+ T cells sorted from blood, taken in a trial of the OX40 agonist ivuxolimab. The source of these receptors is an adult with an advanced solid tumor such as melanoma, head and neck, liver or kidney cancer. CDR3s include the opening cysteine and the closing phenylalanine or tryptophan. The D gene is left open where the match is weak.

J gene: TRBJ2-1; V gene: TRBV5-4; D gene: TRBD1; CDR3 DNA: TGTGCCAGCAGCCTGGGACAGGCTAACAATGAGCAGTTCTTC; CDR3 protein: CASSLGQANNEQFF
J gene: TRBJ2-7; V gene: TRBV30; D gene: -; CDR3 DNA: TGTGCCTGGAGTGCGGAGGGGAACCTTCTCTACGAGCAGTACTTC; CDR3 protein: CAWSAEGNLLYEQYF
J gene: TRBJ2-1; V gene: TRBV7-2; D gene: -; CDR3 DNA: TGTGCCAGCAGCTTAGCGGTGGCATCTTCCTACAATGAGCAGTTCTTC; CDR3 protein: CASSLAVASSYNEQFF
J gene: TRBJ1-1; V gene: TRBV7-2; D gene: -; CDR3 DNA: TGTGCCAGCAGCGCAAACTCAGCGGGCACTGAAGCTTTCTTT; CDR3 protein: CASSANSAGTEAFF
J gene: TRBJ2-3; V gene: TRBV4-1; D gene: TRBD2; CDR3 DNA: TGCGCCAGCAGCCAAGATAGCGGGGGAGACGTTCGTAACACAGATACGCAGTATTTT; CDR3 protein: CASSQDSGGDVRNTDTQYF
J gene: TRBJ1-2; V gene: TRBV6-1; D gene: -; CDR3 DNA: TGTGCCAGCAGTGGCAGTGCTAACTATGGCTACACCTTC; CDR3 protein: CASSGSANYGYTF
J gene: TRBJ1-1; V gene: TRBV6-1; D gene: -; CDR3 DNA: TGTGCCAGCAGTGTAAAGGGGTGGGCGGGCACTGAAGCTTTCTTT; CDR3 protein: CASSVKGWAGTEAFF
J gene: TRBJ2-2; V gene: TRBV7-2; D gene: TRBD1; CDR3 DNA: TGTGCCAGCAGCTTAGGGCCCCCCGGACAGGGAACCGGGGAGCTGTTTTTT; CDR3 protein: CASSLGPPGQGTGELFF
J gene: TRBJ2-1; V gene: TRBV7-6; D gene: -; CDR3 DNA: TGTGCCAGCAGCACCCCGAGAGGGCGCTACAATGAGCAGTTCTTC; CDR3 protein: CASSTPRGRYNEQFF
J gene: TRBJ2-7; V gene: TRBV6-5; D gene: -; CDR3 DNA: TGTGCCAGCAGGCAAAGGGGGGCTAGCTACGAGCAGTACTTC; CDR3 protein: CASRQRGASYEQYF
J gene: TRBJ2-1; V gene: TRBV6-5; D gene: -; CDR3 DNA: TGTGCCAGCAGTTCCCCCCGACTAGTACAGAGTGAGCAGTTCTTC; CDR3 protein: CASSSPRLVQSEQFF
J gene: TRBJ2-5; V gene: TRBV6-5; D gene: -; CDR3 DNA: TGTGCCAGCAGGTCTCAGGGGCGGGCACAAGAGACCCAGTACTTC; CDR3 protein: CASRSQGRAQETQYF
J gene: TRBJ2-5; V gene: TRBV7-2; D gene: -; CDR3 DNA: TGTGCCAGCAGCTTCCCCCCTCAAGAGACCCAGTACTTC; CDR3 protein: CASSFPPQETQYF
J gene: TRBJ2-2; V gene: TRBV11-2; D gene: -; CDR3 DNA: TGTGCCAGCAGCGAAGGAGGTACTACCTTGAGGTCCGGGGAGCTGTTTTTT; CDR3 protein: CASSEGGTTLRSGELFF
J gene: TRBJ2-3; V gene: TRBV14; D gene: TRBD2; CDR3 DNA: TGTGCCAGCAGCCCGCGGACTAGCGGGGGGCGAAGCACAGATACGCAGTATTTT; CDR3 protein: CASSPRTSGGRSTDTQYF
J gene: TRBJ2-3; V gene: TRBV9; D gene: -; CDR3 DNA: TGTGCCAGCAGCATCGGACGTGGGGCAGATACGCAGTATTTT; CDR3 protein: CASSIGRGADTQYF
J gene: TRBJ2-7; V gene: TRBV19; D gene: -; CDR3 DNA: TGTGCCAGTAGCCCCCGGGCCCTTAGGGACGAGCAGTACTTC; CDR3 protein: CASSPRALRDEQYF